The present entry profiles one T cell receptor (beta chain) with its context. This record belongs to a study of cytotoxic CD8 clonotypes in ibrutinib-treated CLL. This CDR3 is built from 14 residues. The V and J ends lost 7 bases and 5 bases, in that order; junction bases with no gene match: 5. In germline, CDR1 is ENHRY, CDR2 SYGVKD. Method: immunoSEQ multiplex PCR; TCRdb's copy keeps in-frame clones and lacks some. The table has 60,000 to 75,000 clones, about nine tenths seen once. Sample: PBMCs, taken after 12 months of ibrutinib treatment. This receptor was identified in a human donor with chronic lymphocytic leukemia. The J gene is TRBJ2-7, the V gene TRBV10-3; 13 nucleotides line up with TRBD2. CDR3 protein: CAIKLLAGGDEQYF. The CDR3 bases are TGTGCCATCAAACTACTAGCGGGAGGGGACGAGCAGTACTTC.